This TCR beta chain was recovered during a study of Ad26.COV2.S vaccination and SARS-CoV-2 variants. General study points: It was found that vaccine and placebo recipients had similar non-spike TCR breadth.

A word on this clone: As yet, its antigen is unknown.

V was cut by 1 base and J by 4 bases, with 16 bases left in between. The CDR3 runs to 17 residues. Germline V CDR1 and CDR2: SGHTA, FQGTGA. Libraries were prepared by immunoSEQ multiplex PCR; TCRdb keeps only in-frame clonotypes and omits some of them. The sample shows some 340,000 clones, about 86% of them seen only once. Described treatment: around 19 received Ad26.COV2.S at low or high dose, single or two shots; 5 received placebo; per-sample allocation not given. Material that was analyzed had been drawn on day 63 after the first vaccine or placebo injection. The chain recombines TRBV7-3 with TRBJ2-2; perhaps TRBD1 as D (6 bases). Sequences were derived from peripheral blood, sampled in a trial of Ad26.COV2.S vaccine versus placebo. This receptor was obtained from a person between 18 and 65 years old who received the Ad26.COV2.S COVID-19 vaccine or a placebo. CDR3 amino acids: CASSLKVGSGVTGELFF. The CDR3 DNA reads as TGTGCCAGCAGCTTAAAAGTCGGTTCAGGGGTCACCGGGGAGCTGTTTTTT.